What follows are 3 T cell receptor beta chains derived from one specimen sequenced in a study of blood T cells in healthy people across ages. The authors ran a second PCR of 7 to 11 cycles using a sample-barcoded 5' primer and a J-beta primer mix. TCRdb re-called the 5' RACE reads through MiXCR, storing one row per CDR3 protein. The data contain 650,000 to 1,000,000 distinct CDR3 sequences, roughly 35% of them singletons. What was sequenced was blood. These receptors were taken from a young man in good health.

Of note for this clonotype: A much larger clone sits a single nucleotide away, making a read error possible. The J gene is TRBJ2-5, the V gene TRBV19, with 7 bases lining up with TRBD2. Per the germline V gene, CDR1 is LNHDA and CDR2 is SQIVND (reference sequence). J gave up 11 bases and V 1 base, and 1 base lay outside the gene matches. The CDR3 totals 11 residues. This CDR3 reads CASSIGGGQYF. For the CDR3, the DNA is TGTGCCAGTAGTATAGGGGGAGGGCAGTACTTC.

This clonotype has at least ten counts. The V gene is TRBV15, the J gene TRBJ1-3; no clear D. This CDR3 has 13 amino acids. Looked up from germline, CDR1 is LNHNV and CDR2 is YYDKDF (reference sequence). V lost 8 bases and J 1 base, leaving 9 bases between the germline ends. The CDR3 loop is CATGQASGNTIYF. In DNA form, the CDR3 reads TGTGCCACCGGTCAGGCGTCTGGAAACACCATATATTTT.

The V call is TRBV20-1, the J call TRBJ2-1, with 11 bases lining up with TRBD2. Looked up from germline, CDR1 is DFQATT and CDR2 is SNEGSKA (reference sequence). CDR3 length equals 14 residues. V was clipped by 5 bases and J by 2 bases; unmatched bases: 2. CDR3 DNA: TGCAGTGCTCCACTAGCGGGGGCCTACAATGAGCAGTTCTTC. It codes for CSAPLAGAYNEQFF.